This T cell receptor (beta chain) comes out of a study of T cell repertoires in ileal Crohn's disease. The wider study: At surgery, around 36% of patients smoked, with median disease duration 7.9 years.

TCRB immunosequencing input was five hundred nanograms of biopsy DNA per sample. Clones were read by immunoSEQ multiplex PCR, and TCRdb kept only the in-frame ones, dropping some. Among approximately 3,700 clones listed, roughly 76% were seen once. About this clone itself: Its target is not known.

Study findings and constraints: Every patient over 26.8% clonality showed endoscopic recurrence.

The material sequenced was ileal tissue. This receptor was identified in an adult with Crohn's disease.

The CDR3 coding sequence is TGTGCCAGCAGCCGACTGGGGGGGAGCAATCAGCCCCAGCATTTT. Encoded protein: CASSRLGGSNQPQHF. The gene calls are TRBV7-2 and TRBJ1-5, with a possible D match to TRBD1 (5 bases). V was shortened by 5 bases and J by 1 base, with 12 bases between the two germline ends. The CDR3 runs to 15 residues. Looked up from germline, CDR1 is SGHTA and CDR2 is FQGNSA.